This entry is about one T cell receptor (beta chain). Germline loops: CDR1 SGHRS, CDR2 YFSETQ. The CDR3 spans 16 residues. Trimming took off 0 bases at V and 0 bases at J, with 10 bases between the two ends. Profiling relied on immunoSEQ multiplex PCR, and the TCRdb table lists in-frame clones only, not all of them. The table lists 2 million to 2.5 million clones, 85% to 95% of them singletons. This record comes from a study of shared clonotypes between healthy human individuals. Across the whole study: Every donor yielded three CD4 naive, three CD4 memory, two CD8 naive and one CD8 memory plate.

Source material: naive CD4+ T cells from PBMCs. As for subset: CD45RA+ positively selected. The TCR comes from a man younger than 35 in good health. Some clones in this sample may be carry-over from other donors' samples. V is TRBV5-1 and J is TRBJ1-3; the D is unclear. Here the CDR3 DNA reads TGCGCCAGCAGCTTGGCCTTTATTAGCTCTGGAAACACCATATATTTT. It is translated as CASSLAFISSGNTIYF.